Below, 3 T cell receptor beta chains from the same sample are listed, as sequenced in a study of CD8 T cells in Susac syndrome. Reverse transcription used about 0.45 to 1 ug RNA and random hexamers. MiXCR, applied by TCRdb to the immunoSEQ multiplex PCR reads, yields one record per CDR3 protein. Of around 95,000 distinct CDR3 sequences detected, about 96% appear once; the ten largest clones hold 0.25% to 0.35%. Sequenced sample: CD8+ T cells from PBMCs. Receptor source: a human donor with Susac syndrome.

The J gene is TRBJ1-1, the V gene TRBV29-1, with D perhaps matching TRBD1 (6 bases). The CDR3 loop spans 13 amino acids. Between the trimmed V and J ends, which lost 6 bases and 0 bases, there was a span of 11 bases. The germline V gene has CDR1 SQVTM and CDR2 ANQGSEA. As DNA, the CDR3 is TGCAGCGTCAACAGGGTGATGAACACTGAAGCTTTCTTT. This codes for CSVNRVMNTEAFF. The variable domain in full, completed from reference TRBV29-1 and TRBJ1-1, reads SAVISQKPSRDICQRGTSLTIQCQVDSQVTMMFWYRQQPGQSLTLIATANQGSEATYESGFVIDKFPISRPNLTFSTLTVSNMSPEDSSIYLCSVNRVMNTEAFFGQGTRLTVV.

This rearrangement joins TRBV18 to TRBJ2-3; TRBD1 might be the D (5 bases). CDR3 length: 13 residues. Germline V gene lookup returns CDR1 KGHSH and CDR2 LQKENI. The V gene lost 6 bases and the J gene lost 2 bases, with 9 bases spanning the gap. The CDR3 here is CASSQGLTDTQYF. CDR3 nucleotide sequence: TGTGCCAGCTCGCAGGGCCTCACAGATACGCAGTATTTT.

V usage is TRBV18 and J usage is TRBJ2-1; TRBD2 matches at 11 bases. The CDR3 spans 15 residues. Germline trimming cut 2 bases from V and 7 bases from J; bases unmatched to any gene: 4. The V gene's germline CDR1 is KGHSH and CDR2 LQKENI. In DNA, the CDR3 is TGTGCCAGCTCACCAGGGACTAGCGGAGGGAATGAGCAGTTCTTC. It translates to CASSPGTSGGNEQFF.